A single sample gave rise to the 21 T cell receptor beta chains below, sequenced in a study of spatial heterogeneity in lung cancer. Time point described: sample taken at primary tumor resection. Unsorted whole RNA from tumor, nontumor lung or frozen PBMC underwent sequencing. TCRdb processed the 5' RACE reads anew with MiXCR; each CDR3 protein has one entry. The sample has about 50,000 distinct CDR3 sequences, 7.5% to 8% seen once; the top ten hold about 13%. The sample consisted of PBMCs, taken at surgery. These receptors came from a female donor with early-stage non-small cell lung cancer.

This clonotype appeared many times. The chain has TRBV20-1 and TRBJ2-2, with TRBD1 as a possible D gene (5 bases). The CDR3 consists of 15 residues. Germline V lookup: CDR1 DFQATT, CDR2 SNEGSKA (reference sequence). The germline V and J ends were trimmed by 1 base and 0 bases, with 9 bases remaining between them. CDR3 coding DNA: TGCAGTGCTAGAGTCAGGGCCGCGAACACCGGGGAGCTGTTTTTT. Encoded protein: CSARVRAANTGELFF.

This clonotype was recorded a few times. The chain links TRBV6-2 or TRBV6-3 to TRBJ2-7; D not resolved. The CDR3 runs to 15 residues. The ends were cut back, 2 bases at V and 1 base at J, with 12 bases in the middle. CDR1 MNHEY and CDR2 SVGEGT come from the germline V gene. CDR3 in DNA: TGTGCCAGCAGTTACGGCCTCCTGGGGTCCTACGAGCAGTACTTC. Translating gives CASSYGLLGSYEQYF.

This clonotype was detected many times. The V and J genes are TRBV7-9 and TRBJ1-6; 8 positions agree with TRBD1. V shed 1 base, J shed 11 bases, and the junction held 13 bases outside the gene matches. Germline V CDR1 and CDR2: SEHNR, FQNEAQ (reference sequence). This CDR3 region has 17 residues. CDR3 residues: CASSLVAPGQGIPPLHF. The CDR3 bases are TGTGCCAGCAGCTTAGTGGCCCCTGGACAGGGAATTCCACCCCTCCACTTT.

This clonotype was counted many times. This chain uses TRBV20-1 with TRBJ2-7, with 7 bases fitting TRBD1. CDR3 length equals 13 residues. Germline V CDR1 and CDR2: DFQATT, SNEGSKA (reference sequence). The V segment lost 6 bases and the J segment 5 bases; nucleotides outside the gene matches: 10. The CDR3 DNA follows: TGCAGTGCCCACAGGACAGGCGTTAACGAGCAGTACTTC. It is translated as CSAHRTGVNEQYF.

This clonotype has only a few counts. The chain is built from TRBV7-2 and TRBJ1-4, with D perhaps TRBD1 (5 bases). The germline gives CDR1 SGHTA, CDR2 FQGNSA. Trimming took 5 bases from V and 4 from J, leaving 14 bases between them. CDR3 size: 15 residues. The CDR3 DNA is TGTGCCAGCAGCGGACGGGACGGTAGTAATGAAAAACTGTTTTTT. It encodes CASSGRDGSNEKLFF.

This clonotype was detected ten times or more. This chain links TRBV29-1 with TRBJ1-6, with 8 bases that match TRBD1. The CDR3 extends over 13 amino acids. Germline V gene data show CDR1 as SQVTM and CDR2 as ANQGSEA. V shed 5 bases and J 6 bases; nucleotides not matched to a gene: 3. The CDR3 sequence: CSVSGGGNSPLHF. The CDR3 nucleotides are TGCAGCGTTTCAGGGGGCGGTAATTCACCCCTCCACTTT.

This clonotype has more than one count but fewer than ten. This chain uses TRBV7-9 with TRBJ2-7; 7 bases are shared with TRBD1. Germline CDR1 reads SEHNR; CDR2 reads FQNEAQ (reference sequence). V lost 1 base, J lost 2 bases, and 2 bases stayed unmatched. This CDR3 is 14 amino acids long. The CDR3, as DNA: TGTGCCAGCAGCTTAGTGGGACAGACCTACGAGCAGTACTTC. Translation gives CASSLVGQTYEQYF.

CDR3 nucleotides: TGTGCCAGCAGCTTAGCCGGGGAGCTGTTTTTT. Encoded protein: CASSLAGELFF. The chain couples TRBV13 to TRBJ2-2; D uncertain. The CDR3 is 11 amino acids. Between the trimmed V and J ends, which lost 1 base and 6 bases, there was a span of 0 bases. Germline CDR1 and CDR2: PRHDT and FYEKMQ (reference sequence).

This clonotype was counted a few times. The chain has TRBV5-1 and TRBJ2-3, with D unresolved. The germline CDR1 and CDR2 sequences are SGHRS and YFSETQ. The V gene lost 2 bases and the J gene lost 0 bases, with 4 bases spanning the gap. The CDR3 runs to 13 residues. The CDR3 sequence is CASSFRSTDTQYF. For the CDR3, the DNA is TGCGCCAGCAGCTTTCGCAGCACAGATACGCAGTATTTT.

This clonotype was detected only a few times. The J gene is TRBJ1-1, the V gene TRBV30; 8 nucleotides align to TRBD1. V was pared by 0 bases and J by 5 bases, with 8 bases of the junction left unmatched. Germline V gene data show CDR1 as GTSNPN and CDR2 as SVGIG (reference sequence). This CDR3 contains 15 residues. CDR3 amino acids: CAWSVGPGGATEAFF. The CDR3 DNA reads TGTGCCTGGAGTGTAGGCCCAGGGGGCGCGACTGAAGCTTTCTTT.

This clonotype has ten or more counts. This sequence joins TRBV6-2 or TRBV6-3 and TRBJ2-5; 8 bases match TRBD2. Germline V CDR1 and CDR2: MNHEY, SVGEGT. V lost 6 bases and J lost 0; bases outside the gene matches: 3. The CDR3 loop spans 14 amino acids. The CDR3 region has the DNA TGTGCCAGCAGCCGCGGGGGGTACCAAGAGACCCAGTACTTC. It is translated as CASSRGGYQETQYF.

In its sample, this clonotype was seen many times. The gene calls are TRBV3-1 and TRBJ1-5; D is unclear. Germline CDR1 reads LGHDT; CDR2 reads YNNKEL (reference sequence). Trimming shortened V by 1 base and J by 5 bases, and 6 bases separated the two germline ends. The CDR3 is 13 amino acids. The CDR3 region is CASSQGQYQPQHF. CDR3 nucleotide sequence: TGTGCCAGCAGCCAAGGGCAGTATCAGCCCCAGCATTTT.

The rearrangement joins TRBV7-9 to TRBJ2-3, with 12 bases identical to TRBD2. The CDR3 is made up of 18 amino acids. The V and J ends lost 3 bases and 0 bases, in that order; junction bases with no gene match: 7. CDR1 and CDR2 from the germline V gene are SEHNR and FQNEAQ (reference sequence). The CDR3 spells CASSFGLAGGSSTDTQYF. As DNA, the CDR3 is TGTGCCAGCAGCTTCGGCCTAGCGGGGGGGTCTAGCACAGATACGCAGTATTTT.

Ten or more counts support this clonotype. The chain links TRBV7-2 to TRBJ2-1; 8 bases map to TRBD1. J gave up 8 bases and V 3 bases, and 3 bases lay outside the gene matches. Germline assignment: CDR1 SGHTA and CDR2 FQGNSA. CDR3 size: 13 residues. CDR3 nucleotide sequence: TGTGCCAGCAGCTTGGACAGGGTAGATGAGCAGTTCTTC. Its translation is CASSLDRVDEQFF.

The chain uses TRBV4-2 and TRBJ2-5; the match to TRBD2 covers 12 bases. The germline CDR1 and CDR2 sequences are LGHNA and YNFKEQ. Trimming removed 0 bases from V and 1 base from J; junction bases left unmatched: 6. The CDR3 consists of 18 residues. This chain's CDR3 is CASSQDSGLAGRQETQYF. DNA for the CDR3: TGTGCCAGCAGCCAAGATTCTGGACTAGCGGGGCGCCAAGAGACCCAGTACTTC.

The J gene is TRBJ1-1, the V gene TRBV18; D is possibly TRBD1 (5 bases). The germline V gene encodes CDR1 KGHSH and CDR2 LQKENI. V was shortened by 3 bases and J by 1 base, with 15 bases between the two germline ends. The CDR3 covers 16 residues. Written as DNA, the CDR3 is TGTGCCAGCTCACCTAACGTTTTGGGGCGGAACACTGAAGCTTTCTTT. Translated: CASSPNVLGRNTEAFF.

This clonotype showed up many times. The chain couples TRBV7-9 to TRBJ2-5; 8 positions agree with TRBD2. The germline V gene encodes CDR1 SEHNR and CDR2 FQNEAQ (reference sequence). The CDR3 spans 14 residues. Unmatched junction bases numbered 6, after V lost 5 bases and J lost 4 bases. The CDR3 DNA follows: TGTGCCAGCAGCATACCAAGCGGGGGAGAGACCCAGTACTTC. As protein: CASSIPSGGETQYF.

This clonotype was recorded at least ten times. The chain uses TRBV5-4 and TRBJ2-7; 7 bases line up with TRBD1. The CDR3 consists of 16 residues. With V trimmed by 4 bases and J by 1 base, 11 bases remained unmatched. Germline CDR1 and CDR2: SGHNT and YYREEE (reference sequence). This chain's CDR3 is CASSGTGTAISYEQYF. In DNA form, the CDR3 reads TGTGCCAGCAGCGGAACCGGGACAGCCATATCCTACGAGCAGTACTTC. Complete variable domain (other parts from reference TRBV5-4 and TRBJ2-7): ETGVTQSPTHLIKTRGQQVTLRCSSQSGHNTVSWYQQALGQGPQFIFQYYREEENGRGNFPPRFSGLQFPNYSSELNVNALELDDSALYLCASSGTGTAISYEQYFGPGTRLTVT.

The V and J genes are TRBV20-1 and TRBJ2-1, with 8 bases aligning to TRBD2. The germline V gene has CDR1 DFQATT and CDR2 SNEGSKA (reference sequence). With 3 bases clipped from V and 7 bases from J, the junction kept 5 bases outside the gene matches. The CDR3 is 13 amino acids. DNA for the CDR3: TGCAGTGCTAGCGGGGGGGTCCCTAATGAGCAGTTCTTC. It codes for CSASGGVPNEQFF.

The rearrangement joins TRBV5-4 to TRBJ2-7, with D possibly called TRBD1 or TRBD2 (5 bases each). CDR3 length: 15 residues. Germline V CDR1 and CDR2: SGHNT, YYREEE (reference sequence). V lost 4 bases, J lost 0 bases, and 14 bases lay in between. CDR3 residues: CASSEGTASSYEQYF. The CDR3 DNA reads TGTGCCAGCAGCGAAGGGACGGCTAGCTCCTACGAGCAGTACTTC.

This clonotype was counted only a few times. The chain links TRBV7-2 to TRBJ1-3, with unresolved D. The ends were cut back, 2 bases at V and 3 bases at J, with 8 bases in the middle. The CDR3 runs 14 residues. Germline values: CDR1 SGHTA, CDR2 FQGNSA. CDR3 sequence: CASSLSTVGNTIYF. DNA of the CDR3: TGTGCCAGCAGCTTATCAACGGTTGGAAACACCATATATTTT.